This paragraph reports one T cell receptor (beta chain). This sample is drawn from a study of blood T cell repertoires in COVID-19. As for the study in general: Donors in the United States, Italy and Spain gave samples during acute or convalescent COVID-19. Nucleic acid was either cDNA or gDNA, and it came from T cells, B-cell-depleted T cells, or PBMCs.

How the authors handled the data: Amplified reference gene primers provided the basis for estimating nucleated cell counts. Profiled with immunoSEQ multiplex PCR; TCRdb holds only in-frame clones, not every one. That table is the source of V, J and clone size, and D and trimming were worked out from the DNA. Among roughly 100,000 clones, approximately 80% were seen once, and the ten largest hold approximately 27%. CDR1 and CDR2 from the germline V gene are SNHLY and FYNNEI. This CDR3 contains 14 residues. Trimming removed 4 bases from V and 6 bases from J; junction bases left unmatched: 2. The chain uses TRBV2 and TRBJ2-4, with TRBD2 identical over 11 bases. This TCR was recovered from a man aged 60 to 69 with acute or convalescent COVID-19. Sequencing was done on a sample of peripheral blood. The CDR3 nucleotides read TGTGCCAGCAGTGGGCTAGCGGGAGGAAACATTCAGTACTTC. Its translation is CASSGLAGGNIQYF. The entire variable domain, with the rest obtained from reference TRBV2 and TRBJ2-4, is as follows: EPEVTQTPSHQVTQMGQEVILRCVPISNHLYFYWYRQILGQKVEFLVSFYNNEISEKSEIFDDQFSVERPDGSNFTLKIRSTKLEDSAMYFCASSGLAGGNIQYFGAGTRLSVL.